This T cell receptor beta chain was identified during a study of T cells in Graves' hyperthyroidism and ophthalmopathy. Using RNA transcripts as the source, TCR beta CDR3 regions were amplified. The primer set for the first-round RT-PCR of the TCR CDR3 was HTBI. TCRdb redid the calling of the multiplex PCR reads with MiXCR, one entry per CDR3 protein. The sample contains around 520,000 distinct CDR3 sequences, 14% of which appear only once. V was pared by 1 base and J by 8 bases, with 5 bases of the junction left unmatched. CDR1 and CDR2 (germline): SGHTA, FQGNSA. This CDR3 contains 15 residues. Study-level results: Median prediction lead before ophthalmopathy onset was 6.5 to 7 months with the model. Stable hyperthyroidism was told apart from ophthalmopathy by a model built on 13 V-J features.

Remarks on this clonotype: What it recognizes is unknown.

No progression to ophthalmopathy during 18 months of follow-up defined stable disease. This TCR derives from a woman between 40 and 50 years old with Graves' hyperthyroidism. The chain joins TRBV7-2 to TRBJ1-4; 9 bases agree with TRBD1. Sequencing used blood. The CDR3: CASSLVGTGSEKLFF. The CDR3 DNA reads TGTGCCAGCAGCTTAGTTGGGACAGGGTCGGAAAAACTGTTTTTT. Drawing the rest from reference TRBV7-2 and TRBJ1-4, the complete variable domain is GAGVSQSPSNKVTEKGKDVELRCDPISGHTALYWYRQSLGQGLEFLIYFQGNSAPDKSGLPSDRFSAERTGGSVSTLTIQRTQQEDSAVYLCASSLVGTGSEKLFFGSGTQLSVL.